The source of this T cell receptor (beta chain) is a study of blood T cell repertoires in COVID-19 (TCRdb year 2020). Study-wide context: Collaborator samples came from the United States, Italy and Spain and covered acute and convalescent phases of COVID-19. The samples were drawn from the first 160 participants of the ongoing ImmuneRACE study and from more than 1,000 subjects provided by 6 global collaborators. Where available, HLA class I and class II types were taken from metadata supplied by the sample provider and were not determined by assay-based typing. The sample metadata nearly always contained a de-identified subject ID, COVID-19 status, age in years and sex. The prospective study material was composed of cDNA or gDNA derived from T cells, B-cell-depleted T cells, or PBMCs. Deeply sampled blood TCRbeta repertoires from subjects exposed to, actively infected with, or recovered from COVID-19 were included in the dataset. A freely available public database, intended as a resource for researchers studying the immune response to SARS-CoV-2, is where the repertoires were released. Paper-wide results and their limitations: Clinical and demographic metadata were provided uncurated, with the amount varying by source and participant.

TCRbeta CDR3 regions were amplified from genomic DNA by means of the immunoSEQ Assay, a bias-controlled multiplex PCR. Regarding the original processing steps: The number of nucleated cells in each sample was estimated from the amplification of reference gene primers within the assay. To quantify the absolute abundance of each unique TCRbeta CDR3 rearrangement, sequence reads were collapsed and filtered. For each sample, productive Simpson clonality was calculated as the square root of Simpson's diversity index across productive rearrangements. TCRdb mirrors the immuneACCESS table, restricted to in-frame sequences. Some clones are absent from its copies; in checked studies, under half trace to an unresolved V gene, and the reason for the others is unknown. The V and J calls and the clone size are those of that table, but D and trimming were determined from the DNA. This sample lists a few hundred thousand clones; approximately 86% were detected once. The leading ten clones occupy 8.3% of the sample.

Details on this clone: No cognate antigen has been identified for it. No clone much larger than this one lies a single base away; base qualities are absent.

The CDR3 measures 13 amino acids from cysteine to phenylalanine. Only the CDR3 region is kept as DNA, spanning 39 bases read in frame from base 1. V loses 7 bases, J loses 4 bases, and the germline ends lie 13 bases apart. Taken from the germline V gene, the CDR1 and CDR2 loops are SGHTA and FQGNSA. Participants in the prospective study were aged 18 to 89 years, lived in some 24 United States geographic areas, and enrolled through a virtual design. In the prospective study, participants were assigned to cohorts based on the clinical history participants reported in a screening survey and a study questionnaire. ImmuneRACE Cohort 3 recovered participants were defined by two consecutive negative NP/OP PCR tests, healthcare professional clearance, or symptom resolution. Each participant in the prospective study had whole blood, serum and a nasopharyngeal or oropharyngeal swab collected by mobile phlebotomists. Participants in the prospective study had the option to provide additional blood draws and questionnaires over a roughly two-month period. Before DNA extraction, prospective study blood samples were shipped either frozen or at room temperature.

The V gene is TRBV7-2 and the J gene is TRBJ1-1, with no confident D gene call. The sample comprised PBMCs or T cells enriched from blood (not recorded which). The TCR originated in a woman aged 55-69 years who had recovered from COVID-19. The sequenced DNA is TGTGCCAGCACACCCCGGGTAGGCACTGAAGCTTTCTTT. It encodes CASTPRVGTEAFF. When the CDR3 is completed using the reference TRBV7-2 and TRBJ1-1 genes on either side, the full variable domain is GAGVSQSPSNKVTEKGKDVELRCDPISGHTALYWYRQSLGQGLEFLIYFQGNSAPDKSGLPSDRFSAERTGGSVSTLTIQRTQQEDSAVYLCASTPRVGTEAFFGQGTRLTVV.